The 23 T cell receptor beta chains presented below share a single source sample, sequenced in a study of blood T cells in healthy people across ages. It was with a sample-barcoded 5' primer and a J-beta primer mix that a second PCR of roughly 7 to 12 cycles was run. TCRdb re-called the 5' RACE reads with MiXCR, one entry per CDR3 protein. The data show roughly 720,000 distinct CDR3 sequences, about 53% seen once. Input material: blood. The source is an elderly man in good health.

The chain employs TRBV7-3 and TRBJ2-6; no reliable D call. CDR1 is SGHTA, CDR2 FQGTGA, per germline. V was shortened by 3 bases and J by 4 bases, with 4 bases between the two germline ends. The CDR3 spans 13 residues. Here the CDR3 reads CASSFLGANVLTF. The CDR3 DNA is TGTGCCAGCAGCTTCTTAGGGGCCAACGTCCTGACTTTC.

The chain recombines TRBV20-1 with TRBJ2-7, with D unclear. The CDR3 covers 12 residues. V was shortened by 6 bases and J by 2 bases, with 11 bases between the two germline ends. CDR1 is DFQATT and CDR2 is SNEGSKA in the germline V gene (reference sequence). The CDR3 here is CSAPLTAYEQYF. The CDR3 coding sequence is TGCAGTGCCCCGTTAACGGCCTACGAGCAGTACTTC.

The J gene is TRBJ1-2, the V gene TRBV29-1; D remains unclear. CDR3 length equals 12 residues. CDR1 and CDR2 from the germline V gene are SQVTM and ANQGSEA. Trimming cost V 6 bases and J 5 bases, with 13 bases left between them. The CDR3 spells CSVALGSYGYTF. The DNA for the CDR3 is TGCAGCGTAGCTCTCGGTTCATATGGCTACACCTTC.

There are a few counts of this clonotype. The rearrangement joins TRBV28 to TRBJ1-1, with D possibly matching TRBD1 (6 bases). Germline V gives CDR1 MDHEN, CDR2 SYDVKM. Trimming left V 2 bases short and J 1 base short, with 8 bases between. The CDR3 sequence is 14 residues long. The DNA of the CDR3 is TGTGCCAGCAGTTTAACAGGGACGAACACTGAAGCTTTCTTT. Its protein is CASSLTGTNTEAFF.

V gene TRBV29-1 combines with J gene TRBJ1-1, with D perhaps TRBD1 (5 bases). V was cut by 6 bases and J by 6 bases, with 17 bases left in between. CDR1 is SQVTM, CDR2 ANQGSEA, per germline. The length of the CDR3 is 13 residues. The CDR3 reads CSVGFGGGAEAFF. CDR3 sequence (DNA): TGCAGCGTGGGGTTTGGAGGAGGGGCTGAAGCTTTCTTT.

In this sample, this clonotype turned up once. The chain links TRBV7-2 to TRBJ2-5, with D tentatively TRBD1 or TRBD2 (5 bases each). The J call may be in error: the DNA end matches TRBJ2-7 better. This CDR3 spans 15 amino acids. Germline V gives CDR1 SGHTA, CDR2 FQGNSA. CDR3 DNA: TGTGCCAGCAGCACCCGTCGGGCAGGGACCGACGAGCAGTACTTC. Amino acid sequence: CASSTRRAGTDEQYF.

The chain combines TRBV10-3 with TRBJ2-7, with TRBD2 matching over 14 bases. V gave up 6 bases and J gave up 7 bases; unmatched junction bases: 11. Germline V lookup: CDR1 ENHRY, CDR2 SYGVKD. The CDR3 covers 16 residues. CDR3 nucleotide sequence: TGTGCCATCAGCACGGGACTAGCGGGAGCCTTGGGGGAGCAGTACTTC. It yields the protein CAISTGLAGALGEQYF.

This clonotype occurred a few times. J is TRBJ2-3 and V is TRBV10-3; 9 nucleotides align to TRBD1. Losses at the gene ends were 3 bases for V and 3 bases for J; bases not matched to a gene: 4. The CDR3 is 15 amino acids. Looked up from germline, CDR1 is ENHRY and CDR2 is SYGVKD. The CDR3 sequence: CAISDPGQGTDTQYF. For the CDR3, the DNA is TGTGCCATCAGTGATCCGGGACAGGGAACAGATACGCAGTATTTT.

J is TRBJ1-2 and V is TRBV27, with D unclear. Germline loops: CDR1 MNHEY, CDR2 SMNVEV (reference sequence). Trimming left V 8 bases short and J 0 bases short, with 16 bases between. This CDR3 contains 15 residues. CDR3: CASRLRRSSNYGYTF. The CDR3 nucleotides read TGTGCCAGCCGCCTGAGGAGAAGCTCTAACTATGGCTACACCTTC.

The chain employs TRBV12-3 or TRBV12-4 and TRBJ2-5; 7 nucleotides align to TRBD1. The last part of the DNA fits TRBJ2-7 better; the J call may be wrong. There are 14 residues in the CDR3. The CDR3: CASSLQTGLGEQYF. The CDR3 DNA follows: TGTGCCAGCAGTTTGCAGACAGGGTTGGGCGAGCAGTACTTC.

There are many counts of this clonotype. The genes are TRBV7-8 and TRBJ2-3, with a possible D match to TRBD2 (5 bases). V was pared by 0 bases and J by 10 bases, with 20 bases between. The CDR3 totals 16 residues. The V gene's germline CDR1 is SGHVS and CDR2 FQNEAQ. The CDR3 region is CASSLAPRTLPLAQYF. The CDR3 nucleotides read TGTGCCAGCAGCTTAGCACCCAGGACTTTACCCCTAGCGCAGTATTTT.

Points on this clonotype: A junction end diverges from the germline sequence, so it may reflect a read error. The chain links TRBV27 to TRBJ1-6; the match to TRBD1 covers 8 bases. Germline V CDR1 and CDR2: MNHEY, SMNVEV (reference sequence). The CDR3 is 13 residues long. In DNA, the CDR3 is TGTGCCAGCAGGGACAGGGTTGATTCACTCCTCCACTTT. Translated, it gives CASRDRVDSLLHF.

In this sample, this clonotype turned up a few times. This chain connects TRBV12-3 or TRBV12-4 to TRBJ2-4; no definite D call. This CDR3 spans 16 amino acids. Trimming left V 9 bases short and J 0 bases short, with 18 bases between. CDR3 sequence (DNA): TGTGCCAGTGCCCTAGGCGGCCTCTTAGCCAAAAACATTCAGTACTTC. This encodes CASALGGLLAKNIQYF.

V gene TRBV20-1 combines with J gene TRBJ2-3; TRBD2 agrees at 13 bases. There are 17 residues in the CDR3. CDR1 and CDR2 from the germline V gene are DFQATT and SNEGSKA (reference sequence). V shed 1 base, J shed 5 bases, and the junction held 9 bases outside the gene matches. The DNA for the CDR3 is TGCAGTGCTAGAGCGGCACTAGCGGGAGGGCCTGGAGATACGCAGTATTTT. Protein: CSARAALAGGPGDTQYF.

V is TRBV18 and J is TRBJ2-1; no clear D. The assigned J gene may be wrong: the sequence end matches TRBJ2-7 better. Germline V gene data show CDR1 as KGHSH and CDR2 as LQKENI. The length of the CDR3 is 15 residues. This CDR3 reads CASDNQDGSYNEQYF. CDR3 bases: TGTGCCAGCGACAACCAGGACGGCTCCTACAATGAGCAGTACTTC.

V is TRBV3-1 and J is TRBJ2-1, with 11 positions matching TRBD2. Germline CDR1 and CDR2: LGHDT and YNNKEL (reference sequence). With 4 bases clipped from V and 3 bases from J, the junction kept 11 bases outside the gene matches. The CDR3 sequence is 18 residues long. CDR3 amino acids: CASSPELAGAFVYNEQFF. The CDR3 DNA reads TGTGCCAGCAGCCCCGAACTAGCGGGAGCCTTTGTCTACAATGAGCAGTTCTTC.

This rearrangement joins TRBV5-1 to TRBJ1-2, with D tentatively TRBD1 (5 bases). The CDR3 has 15 residues. The ends were cut back, 0 bases at V and 4 bases at J, with 13 bases in the middle. Per germline, CDR1 SGHRS and CDR2 YFSETQ. Here the CDR3 reads CASSLDGRALYGYTF. In DNA form, the CDR3 reads TGCGCCAGCAGCTTGGACGGCAGGGCCCTCTATGGCTACACCTTC.

The chain joins TRBV5-1 to TRBJ2-7, with no clear D. The V gene lost 4 bases and the J gene lost 2 bases, with 7 bases spanning the gap. The CDR3 sequence is 12 residues long. In germline, CDR1 is SGHRS, CDR2 YFSETQ. CDR3 bases: TGCGCCAGCAGCGGCGGCACCTACGAGCAGTACTTC. Amino acids: CASSGGTYEQYF. The full variable domain, completed using reference TRBV5-1 and TRBJ2-7, is KAGVTQTPRYLIKTRGQQVTLSCSPISGHRSVSWYQQTPGQGLQFLFEYFSETQRNKGNFPGRFSGRQFSNSRSEMNVSTLELGDSALYLCASSGGTYEQYFGPGTRLTVT.

This clonotype was seen more than once but under ten times. The J gene is TRBJ2-3, the V gene TRBV24-1, with D perhaps matching TRBD1 (8 bases). From germline, CDR1 is KGHDR and CDR2 SFDVKD. V lost 9 bases, J lost 4 bases, and 16 bases lay in between. The length of the CDR3 is 14 residues. CDR3 sequence reads: CATAGDRRSDTQYF. In DNA form, the CDR3 reads TGTGCCACCGCGGGGGACAGGAGATCAGATACGCAGTATTTT.

This sequence joins TRBV20-1 and TRBJ1-2, with unresolved D. Between the trimmed V and J ends, which lost 0 bases and 0 bases, there was a span of 14 bases. CDR1 DFQATT and CDR2 SNEGSKA come from the germline V gene (reference sequence). This CDR3 spans 16 amino acids. CDR3 nucleotides: TGCAGTGCTAGAGATCCCCAGCAACCCACTAACTATGGCTACACCTTC. It specifies CSARDPQQPTNYGYTF.

This clonotype has only one observation. In DNA form, the CDR3 reads TGTGCCAGCAGCCGACTAGCGGAGCCCGGGTACAATGAGCAGTTCTTC. Translation: CASSRLAEPGYNEQFF. J is TRBJ2-1 and V is TRBV28, with TRBD2 matching 9 bases. From germline, CDR1 is MDHEN and CDR2 SYDVKM. The CDR3 covers 16 residues. Trimming cost V 6 bases and J 4 bases; bases outside gene matches: 10.

The chain recombines TRBV15 with TRBJ2-1; TRBD1 matches 9 bases. The V segment lost 3 bases and the J segment 5 bases; nucleotides outside the gene matches: 5. The CDR3 covers 15 residues. Germline V gene sequence: CDR1 LNHNV, CDR2 YYDKDF (reference sequence). As DNA, the CDR3 is TGTGCCACCAGCAGTCCCGGGACAGGGAACAATGAGCAGTTCTTC. Translating it yields CATSSPGTGNNEQFF.

This clonotype turned up a few times. V and J are TRBV15 and TRBJ2-4; D is ambiguous. The CDR3 is made up of 11 amino acids. The V end was cut by 3 bases, the J end by 8 bases, with 5 bases between. CDR1 and CDR2 (germline): LNHNV, YYDKDF (reference sequence). CDR3 bases: TGTGCCACCAGCAGCAACGACATTCAGTACTTC. Protein sequence: CATSSNDIQYF.